A single sample is the source of the 4 T cell receptor beta chains below, sequenced in a study of monozygotic twins with inflammatory bowel disease. TCRdb reprocessed the 5' RACE reads and stores each CDR3 protein as one record, lacking DNA. This repertoire includes fewer than 200,000 distinct CDR3 sequences. The sequenced sample was blood. The receptor source for this set is a human donor with ulcerative colitis or Crohn's disease, or a healthy co-twin of an affected twin (not recorded which).

The gene calls are TRBV4-2 and TRBJ2-1; the TCRdb D gene call, TRBD2, has no DNA to confirm it. This CDR3 contains 16 residues. Germline CDR1 is LGHNA and CDR2 is YNFKEQ. The CDR3 protein is CASSQERGSGANEQFF.

The gene calls are TRBV5-1 and TRBJ2-3; TCRdb outputs TRBD2, but without DNA this stays unchecked. CDR3 length: 16 residues. Germline V CDR1 and CDR2: SGHRS, YFSETQ. The CDR3 reads CASNERLAGETDTQYF.

V gene TRBV21-1 combines with J gene TRBJ2-2. TRBV21-1 represents a pseudogene. The CDR3 covers 15 residues. The CDR3 is CASSLHTTTPGELFF.

V and J are TRBV5-1 and TRBJ2-7; TCRdb's D call of TRBD1 is untestable without DNA. CDR3 length: 14 residues. In germline, CDR1 is SGHRS, CDR2 YFSETQ. CDR3 in amino acids: CASSSGTRGWEQYF.